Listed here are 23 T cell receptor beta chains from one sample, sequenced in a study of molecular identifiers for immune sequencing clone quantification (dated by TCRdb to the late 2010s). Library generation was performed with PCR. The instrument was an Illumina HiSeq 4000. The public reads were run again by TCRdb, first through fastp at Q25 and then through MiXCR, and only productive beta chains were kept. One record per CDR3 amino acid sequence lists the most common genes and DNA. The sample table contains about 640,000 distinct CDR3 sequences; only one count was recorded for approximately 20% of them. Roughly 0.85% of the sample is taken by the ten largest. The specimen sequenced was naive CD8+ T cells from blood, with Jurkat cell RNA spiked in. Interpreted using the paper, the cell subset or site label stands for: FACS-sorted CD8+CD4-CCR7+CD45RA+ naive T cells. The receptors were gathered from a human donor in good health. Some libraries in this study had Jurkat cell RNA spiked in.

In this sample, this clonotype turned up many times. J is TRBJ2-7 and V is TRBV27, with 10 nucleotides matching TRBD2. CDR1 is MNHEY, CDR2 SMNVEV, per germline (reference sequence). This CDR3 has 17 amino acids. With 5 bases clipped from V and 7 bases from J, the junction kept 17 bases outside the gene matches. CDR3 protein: CASSPRIWLAGAGEQYF. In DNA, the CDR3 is TGTGCCAGCAGTCCACGGATTTGGCTAGCGGGAGCCGGGGAGCAGTACTTC.

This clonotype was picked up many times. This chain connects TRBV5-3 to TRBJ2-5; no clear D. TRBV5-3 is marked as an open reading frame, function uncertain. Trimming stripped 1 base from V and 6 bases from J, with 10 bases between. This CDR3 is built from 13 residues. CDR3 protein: CARSLSGSKTQYF. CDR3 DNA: TGTGCCAGAAGCTTGTCAGGTTCAAAGACCCAGTACTTC.

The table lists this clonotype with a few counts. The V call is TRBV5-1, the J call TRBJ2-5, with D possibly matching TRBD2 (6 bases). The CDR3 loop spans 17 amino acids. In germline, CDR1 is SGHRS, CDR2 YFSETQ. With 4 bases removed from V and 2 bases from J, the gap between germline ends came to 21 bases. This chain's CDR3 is CASSPLAASAFQETQYF. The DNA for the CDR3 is TGCGCCAGCAGCCCCCTGGCTGCTAGCGCCTTTCAAGAGACCCAGTACTTC.

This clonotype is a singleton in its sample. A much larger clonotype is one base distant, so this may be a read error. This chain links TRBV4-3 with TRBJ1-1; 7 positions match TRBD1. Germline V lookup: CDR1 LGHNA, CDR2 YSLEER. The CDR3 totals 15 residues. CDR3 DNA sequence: TGCGCCAGCAGCCAATACGACAGGGCGTTCACTGAAGCTCTCTTT. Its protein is CASSQYDRAFTEALF.

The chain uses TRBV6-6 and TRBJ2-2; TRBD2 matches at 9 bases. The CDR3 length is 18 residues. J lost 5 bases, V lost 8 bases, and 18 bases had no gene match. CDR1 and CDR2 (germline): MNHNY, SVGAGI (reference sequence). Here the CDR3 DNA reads TGTGCCAGCCCACCATTCCCTATAGCGGGAGTGGGGACCGGGGAGCTGTTTTTT. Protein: CASPPFPIAGVGTGELFF.

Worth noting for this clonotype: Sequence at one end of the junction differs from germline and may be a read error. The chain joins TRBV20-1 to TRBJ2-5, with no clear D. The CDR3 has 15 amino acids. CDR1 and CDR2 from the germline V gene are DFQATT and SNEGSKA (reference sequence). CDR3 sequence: CSAREDLTRQGTQYF. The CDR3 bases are TGCAGTGCCAGAGAAGACCTTACCAGGCAAGGGACCCAGTACTTC.

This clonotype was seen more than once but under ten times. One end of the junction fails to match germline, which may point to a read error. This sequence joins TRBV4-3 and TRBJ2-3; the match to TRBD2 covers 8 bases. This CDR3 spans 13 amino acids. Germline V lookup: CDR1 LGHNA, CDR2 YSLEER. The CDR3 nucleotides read TGCGCCAGTAGCGGGGAAAGCATAGATACGCAGTATTTT. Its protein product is CASSGESIDTQYF.

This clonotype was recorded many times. As DNA, the CDR3 is TGTGCCAGCAGCCCCAGCGGGGGGATGGTCACTGAAGCTTTCTTT. It yields the protein CASSPSGGMVTEAFF. The chain uses TRBV7-6 and TRBJ1-1; possible D gene TRBD1, 5 bases. Germline V gene sequence: CDR1 SGHVS, CDR2 FNYEAQ. Trimming removed 5 bases from V and 4 bases from J, with 17 bases in between. The CDR3 has 15 amino acids. Full variable domain (remainder filled in from reference TRBV7-6 and TRBJ1-1): GAGVSQSPRYKVTKRGQDVALRCDPISGHVSLYWYRQALGQGPEFLTYFNYEAQQDKSGLPNDRFSAERPEGSISTLTIQRTEQRDSAMYRCASSPSGGMVTEAFFGQGTRLTVV.

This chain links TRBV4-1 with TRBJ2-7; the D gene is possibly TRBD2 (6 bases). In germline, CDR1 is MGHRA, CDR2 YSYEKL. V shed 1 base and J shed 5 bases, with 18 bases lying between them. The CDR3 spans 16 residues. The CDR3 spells CASSQGIGGLVDEQYF. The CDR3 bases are TGCGCCAGCAGCCAAGGTATCGGGGGTTTAGTCGACGAGCAGTACTTC.

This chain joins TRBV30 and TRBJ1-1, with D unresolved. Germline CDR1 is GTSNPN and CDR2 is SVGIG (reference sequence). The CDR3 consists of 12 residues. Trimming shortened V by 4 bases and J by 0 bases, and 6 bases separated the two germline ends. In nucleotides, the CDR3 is TGTGCCTGGACAGCTATGAACACTGAAGCTTTCTTT. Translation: CAWTAMNTEAFF.

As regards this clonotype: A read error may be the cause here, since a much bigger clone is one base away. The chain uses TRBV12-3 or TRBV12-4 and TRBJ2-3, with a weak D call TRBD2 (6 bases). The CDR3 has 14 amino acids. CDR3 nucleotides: TGTACCAGCAGTAGCGGTTATAGCACAGATACGCAGTATTTT. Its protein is CTSSSGYSTDTQYF.

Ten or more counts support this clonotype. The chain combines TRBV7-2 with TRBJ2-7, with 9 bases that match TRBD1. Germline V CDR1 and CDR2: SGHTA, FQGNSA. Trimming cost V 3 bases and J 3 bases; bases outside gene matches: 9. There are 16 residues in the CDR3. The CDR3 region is CASSFDTGTGSYEQYF. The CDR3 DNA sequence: TGTGCCAGCAGCTTCGACACCGGGACAGGGAGCTACGAGCAGTACTTC.

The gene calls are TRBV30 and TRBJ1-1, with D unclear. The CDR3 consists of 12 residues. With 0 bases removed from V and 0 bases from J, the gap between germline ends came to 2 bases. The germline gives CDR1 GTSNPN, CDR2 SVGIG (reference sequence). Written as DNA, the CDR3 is TGTGCCTGGAGTGTAATGAACACTGAAGCTTTCTTT. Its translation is CAWSVMNTEAFF.

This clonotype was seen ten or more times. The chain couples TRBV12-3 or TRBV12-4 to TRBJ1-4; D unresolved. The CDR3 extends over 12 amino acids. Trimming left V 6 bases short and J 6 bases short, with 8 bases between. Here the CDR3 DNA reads TGTGCCAGCAGCGAGAGTGATGAAAAACTGTTTTTT. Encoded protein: CASSESDEKLFF.

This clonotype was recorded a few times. CDR3 nucleotides: TGTGCCAGCAGCGTATCTCAGTTCATGAACACCGGGGAGCTGTTTTTT. Protein: CASSVSQFMNTGELFF. The rearrangement links TRBV9 to TRBJ2-2; D gene ambiguous. V lost 1 base, J lost 1 base, and 11 bases lay in between. The CDR3 runs to 16 residues. Per the germline V gene, CDR1 is SGDLS and CDR2 is YYNGEE.

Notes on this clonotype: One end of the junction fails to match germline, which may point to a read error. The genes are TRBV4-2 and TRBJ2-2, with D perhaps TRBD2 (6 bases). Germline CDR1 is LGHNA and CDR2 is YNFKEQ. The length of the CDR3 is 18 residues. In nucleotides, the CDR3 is TGTGCCGGCAGCCAAGATCGGGTACTCGGGGGAACCACCGGGGAGCTGTTTTTT. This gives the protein CAGSQDRVLGGTTGELFF.

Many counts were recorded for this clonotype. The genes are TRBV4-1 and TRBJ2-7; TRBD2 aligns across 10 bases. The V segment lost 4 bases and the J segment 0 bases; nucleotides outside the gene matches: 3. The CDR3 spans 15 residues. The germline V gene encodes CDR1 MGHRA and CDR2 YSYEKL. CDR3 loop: CASSLTSGISYEQYF. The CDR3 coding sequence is TGCGCCAGCAGCCTCACTAGCGGGATCTCCTACGAGCAGTACTTC.

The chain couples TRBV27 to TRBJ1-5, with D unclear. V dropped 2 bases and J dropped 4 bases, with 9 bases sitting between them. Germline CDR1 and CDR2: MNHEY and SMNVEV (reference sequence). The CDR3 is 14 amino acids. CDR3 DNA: TGTGCCAGCAGTTTAACGACCTGGAATCAGCCCCAGCATTTT. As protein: CASSLTTWNQPQHF.

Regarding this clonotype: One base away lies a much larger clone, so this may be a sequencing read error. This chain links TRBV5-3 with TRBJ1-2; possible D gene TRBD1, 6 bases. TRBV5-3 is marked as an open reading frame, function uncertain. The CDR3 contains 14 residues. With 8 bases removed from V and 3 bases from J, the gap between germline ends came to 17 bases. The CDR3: CASRGTGTDYGYTF. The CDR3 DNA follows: TGTGCCAGCAGGGGAACAGGGACGGACTATGGCTACACCTTC.

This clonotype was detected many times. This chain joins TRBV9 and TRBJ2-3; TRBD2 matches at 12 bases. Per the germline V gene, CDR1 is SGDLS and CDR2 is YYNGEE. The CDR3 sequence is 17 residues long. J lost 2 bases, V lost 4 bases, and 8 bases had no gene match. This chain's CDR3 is CASSLPSGGAPTDTQYF. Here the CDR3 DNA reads TGTGCCAGCAGCCTACCTAGCGGGGGGGCCCCCACAGATACGCAGTATTTT.

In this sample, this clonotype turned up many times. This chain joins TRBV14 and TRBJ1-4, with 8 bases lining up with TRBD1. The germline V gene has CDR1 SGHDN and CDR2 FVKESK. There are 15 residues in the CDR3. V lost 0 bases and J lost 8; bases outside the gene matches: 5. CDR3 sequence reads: CASSQDRTGYEKLFF. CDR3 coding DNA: TGTGCCAGCAGCCAAGATCGGACAGGGTACGAAAAACTGTTTTTT.

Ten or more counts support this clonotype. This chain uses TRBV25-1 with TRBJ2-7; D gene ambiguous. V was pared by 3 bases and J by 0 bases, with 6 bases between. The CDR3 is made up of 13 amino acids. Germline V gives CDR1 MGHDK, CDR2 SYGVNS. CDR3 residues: CASSDPYSYEQYF. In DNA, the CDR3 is TGTGCCAGCAGTGACCCCTACTCCTACGAGCAGTACTTC.

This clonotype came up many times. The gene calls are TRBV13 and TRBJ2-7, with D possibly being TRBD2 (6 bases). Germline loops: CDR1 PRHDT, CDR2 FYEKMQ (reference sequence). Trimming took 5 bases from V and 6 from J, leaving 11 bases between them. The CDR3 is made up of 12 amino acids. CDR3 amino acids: CASSIRDSEQYF. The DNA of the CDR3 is TGTGCCAGCAGCATCCGGGACTCCGAGCAGTACTTC.